The entry below describes one TCR beta chain. Its matching antigen is unknown. Reverse transcription of roughly 0.5 to 1 ug RNA was carried out with random hexamers. The CDR3 of TCR beta was amplified by immunoSEQ multiplex PCR across 54 Vbeta and 13 Jbeta. TCRdb analysed the immunoSEQ multiplex PCR reads with MiXCR anew, one entry per CDR3 protein. The table records 150,000 to 200,000 distinct CDR3 sequences, 90% to 95% of them present only once. This sample is drawn from a study of CD8 T cells in Susac syndrome. Germline V gives CDR1 MNHEY, CDR2 SVGAGI. There are 15 residues in the CDR3. Trimming left V 1 base short and J 0 bases short, with 6 bases between. Study-wide points: The CD4+ T cell repertoires in Susac syndrome were not clonally expanded.

Sequencing of TCR beta drew on CD8+ and CD4+ T cells from blood. Negative isolation was used for CD8+ and CD4+ T cells, and FACS enrichment was applied to TEMRA cells. Specimen: CD4+ T cells from PBMCs. The sequence came from a human donor with Susac syndrome. The J gene is TRBJ1-4, the V gene TRBV6-5; TRBD1 is a possible D gene (5 bases). DNA of the CDR3: TGTGCCAGCAGTTACTTGACAGCAACTAATGAAAAACTGTTTTTT. Translation gives CASSYLTATNEKLFF.